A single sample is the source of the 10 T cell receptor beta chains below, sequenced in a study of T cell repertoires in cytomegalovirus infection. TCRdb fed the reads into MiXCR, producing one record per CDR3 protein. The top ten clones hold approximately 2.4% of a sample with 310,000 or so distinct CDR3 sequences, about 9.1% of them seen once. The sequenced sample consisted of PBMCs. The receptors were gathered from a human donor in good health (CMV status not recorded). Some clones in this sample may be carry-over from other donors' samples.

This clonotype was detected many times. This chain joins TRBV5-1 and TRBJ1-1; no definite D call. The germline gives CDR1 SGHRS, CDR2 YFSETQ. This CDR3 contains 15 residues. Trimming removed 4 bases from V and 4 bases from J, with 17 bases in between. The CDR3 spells CASSPNQEGATEAFF. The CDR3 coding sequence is TGCGCCAGCAGCCCTAACCAGGAAGGAGCCACTGAAGCTTTCTTT. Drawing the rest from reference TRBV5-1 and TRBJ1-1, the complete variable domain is KAGVTQTPRYLIKTRGQQVTLSCSPISGHRSVSWYQQTPGQGLQFLFEYFSETQRNKGNFPGRFSGRQFSNSRSEMNVSTLELGDSALYLCASSPNQEGATEAFFGQGTRLTVV.

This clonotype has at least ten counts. The CDR3 protein is CASSYSHGTSYYEQYV. The CDR3 bases are TGTGCCAGCAGTTACTCGCATGGGACCTCCTACTACGAGCAGTACGTC. The chain uses TRBV6-2 or TRBV6-3 and TRBJ2-7, with D perhaps assigned TRBD1 or TRBD2 (5 bases each). The CDR3 loop spans 16 amino acids. V gave up 0 bases and J gave up 3 bases, with 15 bases separating them. Germline CDR1 is MNHEY and CDR2 is SVGEGT.

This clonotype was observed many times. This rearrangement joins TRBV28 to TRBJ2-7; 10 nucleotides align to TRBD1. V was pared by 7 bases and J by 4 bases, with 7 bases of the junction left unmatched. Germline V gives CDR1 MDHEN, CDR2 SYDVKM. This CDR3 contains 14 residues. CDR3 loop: CASNTEDRGYEQYV. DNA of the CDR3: TGTGCCAGCAACACCGAGGACAGGGGGTACGAGCAGTACGTC.

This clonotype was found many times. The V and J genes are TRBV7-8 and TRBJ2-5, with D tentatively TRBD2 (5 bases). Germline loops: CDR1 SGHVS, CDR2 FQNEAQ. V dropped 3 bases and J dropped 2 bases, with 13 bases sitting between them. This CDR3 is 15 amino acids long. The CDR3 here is CASSFGGPRQETQYF. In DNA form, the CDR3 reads TGTGCCAGCAGCTTCGGAGGACCGAGACAAGAGACCCAGTACTTC.

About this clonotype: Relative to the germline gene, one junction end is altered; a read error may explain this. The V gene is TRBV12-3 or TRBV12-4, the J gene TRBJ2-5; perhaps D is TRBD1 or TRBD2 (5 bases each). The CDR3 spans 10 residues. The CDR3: CASSHGTLYF. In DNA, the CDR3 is TGTGCCAGCAGTCACGGGACCCTGTACTTC.

The CDR3 reads CATSRGDRDQFF. CDR3 DNA sequence: TGTGCCACCAGCAGGGGTGACAGGGACCAGTTCTTC. The chain employs TRBV15 and TRBJ2-1, with 7 bases lining up with TRBD1. The V and J ends lost 3 bases and 13 bases, in that order; junction bases with no gene match: 6. The CDR3 length is 12 residues. Germline-derived CDR1 and CDR2 are LNHNV and YYDKDF (reference sequence).

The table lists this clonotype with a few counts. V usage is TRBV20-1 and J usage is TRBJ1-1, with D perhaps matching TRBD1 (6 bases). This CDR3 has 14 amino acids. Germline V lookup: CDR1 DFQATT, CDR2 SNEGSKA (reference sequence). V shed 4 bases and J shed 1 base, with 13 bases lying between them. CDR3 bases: TGCAGTGCTAAACCGGGACACCAGAACACTGAAGCTTTCTTT. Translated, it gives CSAKPGHQNTEAFF.

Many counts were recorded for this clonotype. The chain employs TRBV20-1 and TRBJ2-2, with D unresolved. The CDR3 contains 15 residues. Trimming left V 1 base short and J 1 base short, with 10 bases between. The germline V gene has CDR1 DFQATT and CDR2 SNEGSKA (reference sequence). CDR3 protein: CSARVALLNTGELFF. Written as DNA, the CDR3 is TGCAGTGCTAGAGTTGCTCTTCTGAACACCGGGGAGCTGTTTTTT.

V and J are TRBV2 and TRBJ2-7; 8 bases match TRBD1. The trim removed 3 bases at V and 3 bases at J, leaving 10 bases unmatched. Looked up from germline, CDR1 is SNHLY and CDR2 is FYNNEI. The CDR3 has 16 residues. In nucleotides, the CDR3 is TGTGCCAGCAGTGAGGTGGGCAGGGGGCCCCTCTACGAGCAGTACGTC. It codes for CASSEVGRGPLYEQYV.

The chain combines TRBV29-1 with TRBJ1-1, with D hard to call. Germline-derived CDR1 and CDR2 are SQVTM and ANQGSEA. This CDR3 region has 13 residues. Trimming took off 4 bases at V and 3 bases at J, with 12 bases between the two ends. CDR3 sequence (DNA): TGCAGCGTTGCGGCAGACGGGTACACTGAAGCTTTCTTT. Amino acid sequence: CSVAADGYTEAFF.